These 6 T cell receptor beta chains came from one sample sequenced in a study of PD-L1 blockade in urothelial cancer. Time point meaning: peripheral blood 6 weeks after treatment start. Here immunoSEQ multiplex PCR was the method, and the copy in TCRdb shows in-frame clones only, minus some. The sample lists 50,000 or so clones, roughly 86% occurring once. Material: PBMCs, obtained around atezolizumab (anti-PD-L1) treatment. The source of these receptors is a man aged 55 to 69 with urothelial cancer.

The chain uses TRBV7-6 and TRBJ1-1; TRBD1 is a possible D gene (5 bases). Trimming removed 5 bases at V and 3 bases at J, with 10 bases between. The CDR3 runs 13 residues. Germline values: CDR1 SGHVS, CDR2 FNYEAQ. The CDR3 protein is CASSAQGYTEAFF. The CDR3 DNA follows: TGTGCCAGCAGCGCCCAGGGTTACACTGAAGCTTTCTTT. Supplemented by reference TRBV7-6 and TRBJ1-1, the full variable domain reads GAGVSQSPRYKVTKRGQDVALRCDPISGHVSLYWYRQALGQGPEFLTYFNYEAQQDKSGLPNDRFSAERPEGSISTLTIQRTEQRDSAMYRCASSAQGYTEAFFGQGTRLTVV.

Written as DNA, the CDR3 is TGTGCCAGCAGTTTCGACAGGGGGTATGGCTACACCTTC. It yields the protein CASSFDRGYGYTF. V is TRBV2 and J is TRBJ1-2; 9 nucleotides line up with TRBD1. CDR1 SNHLY and CDR2 FYNNEI come from the germline V gene. V shed 5 bases, J shed 5 bases, and the junction held 3 bases outside the gene matches. This CDR3 region has 13 residues.

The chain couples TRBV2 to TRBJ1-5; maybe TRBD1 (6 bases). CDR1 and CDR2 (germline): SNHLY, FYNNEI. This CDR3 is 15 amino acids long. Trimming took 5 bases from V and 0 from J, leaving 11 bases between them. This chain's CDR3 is CASSPTGFSNQPQHF. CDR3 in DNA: TGTGCCAGCAGTCCGACAGGTTTTAGCAATCAGCCCCAGCATTTT.

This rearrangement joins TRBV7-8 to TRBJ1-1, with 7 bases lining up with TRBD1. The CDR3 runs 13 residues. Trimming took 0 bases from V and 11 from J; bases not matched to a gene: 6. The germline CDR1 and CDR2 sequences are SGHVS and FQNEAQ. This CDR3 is CASSLAFDRAAFF. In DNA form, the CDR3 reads TGTGCCAGCAGCTTAGCCTTCGACAGGGCTGCTTTCTTT. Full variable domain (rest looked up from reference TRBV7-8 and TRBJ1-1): GAGVSQSPRYKVAKRGQDVALRCDPISGHVSLFWYQQALGQGPEFLTYFQNEAQLDKSGLPSDRFFAERPEGSVSTLKIQRTQQEDSAVYLCASSLAFDRAAFFGQGTRLTVV.

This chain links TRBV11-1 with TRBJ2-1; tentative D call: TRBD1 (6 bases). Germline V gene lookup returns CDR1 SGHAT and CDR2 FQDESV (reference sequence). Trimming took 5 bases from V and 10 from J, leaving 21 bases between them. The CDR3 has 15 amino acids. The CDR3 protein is CASSQGIGVQGEQFF. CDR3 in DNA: TGTGCCAGCAGCCAAGGTATAGGGGTTCAGGGGGAGCAGTTCTTC.

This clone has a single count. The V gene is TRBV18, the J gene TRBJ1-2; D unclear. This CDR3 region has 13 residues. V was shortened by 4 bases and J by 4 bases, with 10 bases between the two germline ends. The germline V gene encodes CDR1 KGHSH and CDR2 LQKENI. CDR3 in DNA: TGTGCCAGCTCACGGGAAGGAGGCTATGGCTACACCTTC. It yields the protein CASSREGGYGYTF.